These 5 T cell receptor beta chains were sequenced from one sample in a study of blood T cell repertoires in COVID-19. Data came from immunoSEQ multiplex PCR; TCRdb stores just in-frame clones and leaves some out. The data show approximately 250,000 clones, 85% to 95% seen once. Source material: peripheral blood. Source of these receptors: a man younger than 45 with COVID-19, enrolled during active disease.

This clone was seen only once. The V gene is TRBV7-6, the J gene TRBJ1-4, with D unresolved. CDR1 is SGHVS, CDR2 FNYEAQ, per germline. Deletions cut 2 bases from V and 3 bases from J, with 10 bases between. The CDR3 is made up of 15 amino acids. Here the CDR3 reads CASSLSVASNEKLFF. CDR3 nucleotide sequence: TGTGCCAGCAGCTTAAGTGTTGCGTCTAATGAAAAACTGTTTTTT.

A few counts support this clone. This chain connects TRBV5-4 to TRBJ2-7, with TRBD2 matching over 7 bases. The V and J ends lost 3 bases and 5 bases, in that order; junction bases with no gene match: 8. The CDR3 runs to 14 residues. Per the germline V gene, CDR1 is SGHNT and CDR2 is YYREEE (reference sequence). The CDR3 nucleotides read TGTGCCAGCAGCTATGGCCAGCGGGGTAACGAGCAGTACTTC. Its translation: CASSYGQRGNEQYF.

This rearrangement joins TRBV6-1 to TRBJ2-1; 9 bases agree with TRBD1. The length of the CDR3 is 13 residues. V was clipped by 2 bases and J by 9 bases; unmatched bases: 2. The germline gives CDR1 MNHNS, CDR2 SASEGT. CDR3 DNA sequence: TGTGCCAGCAGTGAAACAGGGGGCCCTGAGCAGTTCTTC. It yields the protein CASSETGGPEQFF.

The rearrangement joins TRBV5-1 to TRBJ1-1; 7 bases agree with TRBD1. CDR1 and CDR2 (germline): SGHRS, YFSETQ. After removal of 9 bases from V and 0 bases from J, the junction contained 8 bases not matched to a gene. CDR3 length equals 14 residues. CDR3 sequence reads: CATKTGQLNTEAFF. DNA of the CDR3: TGCGCCACAAAAACGGGACAGCTGAACACTGAAGCTTTCTTT.

This clone is a singleton in its sample. The V and J genes are TRBV5-1 and TRBJ2-1; possibly TRBD2 for D (6 bases). Per germline, CDR1 SGHRS and CDR2 YFSETQ. The CDR3 covers 15 residues. Between the trimmed V and J ends, which lost 0 bases and 2 bases, there was a span of 9 bases. The chain's CDR3 is CASSLVAETYNEQFF. DNA of the CDR3: TGCGCCAGCAGCTTGGTAGCGGAGACCTACAATGAGCAGTTCTTC. Full variable domain (rest looked up from reference TRBV5-1 and TRBJ2-1): KAGVTQTPRYLIKTRGQQVTLSCSPISGHRSVSWYQQTPGQGLQFLFEYFSETQRNKGNFPGRFSGRQFSNSRSEMNVSTLELGDSALYLCASSLVAETYNEQFFGPGTRLTVL.